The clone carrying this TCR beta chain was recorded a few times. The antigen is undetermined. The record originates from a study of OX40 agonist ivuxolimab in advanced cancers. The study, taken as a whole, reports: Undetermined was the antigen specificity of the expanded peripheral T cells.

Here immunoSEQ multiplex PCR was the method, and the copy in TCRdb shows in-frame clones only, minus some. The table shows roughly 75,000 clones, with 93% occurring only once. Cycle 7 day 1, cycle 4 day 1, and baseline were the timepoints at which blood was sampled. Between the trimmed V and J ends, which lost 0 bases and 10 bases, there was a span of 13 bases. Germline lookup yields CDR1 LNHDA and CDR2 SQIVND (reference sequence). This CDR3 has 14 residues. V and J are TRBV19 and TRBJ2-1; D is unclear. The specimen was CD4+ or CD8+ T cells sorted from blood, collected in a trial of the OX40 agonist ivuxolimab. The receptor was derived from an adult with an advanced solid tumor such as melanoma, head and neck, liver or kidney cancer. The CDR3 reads CASSIDGSLREQFF. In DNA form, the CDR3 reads TGTGCCAGTAGTATAGATGGTTCCCTTAGAGAGCAGTTCTTC.